This T cell receptor beta chain comes out of a study of siplizumab effects on memory and regulatory T cells. Study findings and constraints: Among mappable alloreactive CD4+ clones, the Treg-derived fraction averaged around 66% with siplizumab versus roughly 30% in controls. Alloreactive sequences from unstimulated CD4+ memory cells fell significantly with siplizumab.

As concerns this clone: Antigen unknown.

The assay was immunoSEQ multiplex PCR, and TCRdb's table has in-frame clones only and misses some. The sample gives 100,000 or so clones, around 94% of which show up once; around 0.6% is in the top ten. The CDR3 covers 15 residues. Trimming removed 7 bases from V and 5 bases from J, with 17 bases in between. Germline lookup yields CDR1 SGHTA and CDR2 FQGNSA. The receptor comes from a human donor in good health. The V call is TRBV7-2, the J call TRBJ2-2; either TRBD1 or TRBD2 may supply D (5 bases each). The sequencing sample was made of Tregs sorted from blood. The CDR3 sequence is CASNPRGVRTGELFF. The CDR3 DNA sequence: TGTGCCAGCAACCCCCGGGGCGTACGGACCGGGGAGCTGTTTTTT.